The 30 T cell receptor beta chains presented below share a single source sample, sequenced in a study of Ad26.COV2.S vaccination and SARS-CoV-2 variants. The treatment is: around 19 received Ad26.COV2.S at low or high dose, single or two shots; 5 received placebo; per-sample allocation not given. Specimens were obtained on day 63 following the first vaccine or placebo injection. TCRdb keeps only in-frame clones here, not all; method: immunoSEQ multiplex PCR. The table has about 350,000 clones, approximately 86% seen once. Sequenced material: peripheral blood, taken in a trial of Ad26.COV2.S vaccine versus placebo. These receptors were obtained from a person between 18 and 59 years old who received the Ad26.COV2.S COVID-19 vaccine or a placebo.

This clone has a single count. V and J are TRBV30 and TRBJ2-7; D is ambiguous. The V gene lost 3 bases and the J gene lost 1 base, with 10 bases spanning the gap. The CDR3 loop spans 13 amino acids. Germline values: CDR1 GTSNPN, CDR2 SVGIG (reference sequence). CDR3 region: CAWSMGRSYEQYF. The CDR3 DNA follows: TGTGCCTGGAGCATGGGCAGATCCTACGAGCAGTACTTC.

The V call is TRBV4-1, the J call TRBJ1-4, with D maybe TRBD1 (5 bases). CDR3 length: 15 amino acids. Trimming cost V 4 bases and J 6 bases, with 15 bases left between them. The V gene's germline CDR1 is MGHRA and CDR2 YSYEKL. The CDR3 nucleotides read TGCGCCAGCAGCCCACAGGCGGCTGGTTATGAAAAACTGTTTTTT. It is translated as CASSPQAAGYEKLFF.

J is TRBJ1-1 and V is TRBV28; D remains ambiguous. This CDR3 has 14 residues. Germline V lookup: CDR1 MDHEN, CDR2 SYDVKM. V lost 6 bases, J lost 11 bases, and 22 bases lay in between. The DNA for the CDR3 is TGTGCCAGCAGGTCTACAGAAACTATTATAGAGGCTTTCTTT. Translated: CASRSTETIIEAFF.

With respect to this clone: In the same sample, other DNA sequences code for this CDR3. J is TRBJ2-3 and V is TRBV3-1 (or the pseudogene TRBV3-2); D remains unclear. V was pared by 1 base and J by 6 bases, with 5 bases between. This CDR3 comprises 12 residues. Germline-derived CDR1 and CDR2 are LGHDT and YNNKEL (reference sequence). CDR3 loop: CASSQVPDTQYF. CDR3 sequence (DNA): TGTGCCAGCAGCCAAGTTCCGGATACGCAGTATTTT.

The chain has TRBV19 and TRBJ2-6; D may be TRBD1 (6 bases). From germline, CDR1 is LNHDA and CDR2 SQIVND (reference sequence). Trimming took off 6 bases at V and 0 bases at J, with 6 bases between the two ends. This CDR3 is built from 14 residues. CDR3 in amino acids: CASRDSSGANVLTF. The CDR3 bases are TGTGCCAGTAGGGACAGCTCTGGGGCCAACGTCCTGACTTTC.

The rearrangement joins TRBV5-5 to TRBJ2-7, with 14 bases that match TRBD2. CDR3 length: 16 amino acids. CDR1 and CDR2 (germline): SGHKS, YYEKEE (reference sequence). Trimming took 3 bases from V and 3 from J; bases not matched to a gene: 5. Here the CDR3 reads CASSSRLAGGLYEQYF. CDR3 DNA sequence: TGTGCCAGCAGCTCAAGACTAGCGGGAGGGCTCTACGAGCAGTACTTC.

The genes are TRBV7-8 and TRBJ1-2; the D gene is possibly TRBD1 (6 bases). The CDR3 is 14 amino acids. V dropped 1 base and J dropped 8 bases, with 14 bases sitting between them. The germline CDR1 and CDR2 sequences are SGHVS and FQNEAQ. CDR3 protein: CASSLGSGAGGYTF. The CDR3 DNA is TGTGCCAGCAGCTTAGGGTCAGGGGCTGGCGGCTACACCTTC.

V gene TRBV6-2 or TRBV6-3 combines with J gene TRBJ2-3, with D perhaps TRBD2 (5 bases). V gave up 0 bases and J gave up 4 bases, with 14 bases separating them. CDR3 length: 16 residues. Germline assignment: CDR1 MNHEY and CDR2 SVGEGT. The CDR3 region has the DNA TGTGCCAGCAGTTACTCGAGGACCCCCGGGGCAGATACGCAGTATTTT. Amino acids: CASSYSRTPGADTQYF.

The DNA for the CDR3 is TGTGCCATCAGTGAGTCCATAGGGGGAGAAAAACTGTTTTTT. This sequence encodes CAISESIGGEKLFF. The chain carries TRBV10-3 and TRBJ1-4, with a tentative D call TRBD1 (6 bases). The V gene lost 0 bases and the J gene lost 8 bases, with 10 bases spanning the gap. Germline V CDR1 and CDR2: ENHRY, SYGVKD. The CDR3 covers 14 residues.

V gene TRBV27 combines with J gene TRBJ2-1; 8 nucleotides match TRBD2. Germline V lookup: CDR1 MNHEY, CDR2 SMNVEV (reference sequence). This CDR3 is 16 amino acids long. V lost 6 bases to trimming and J lost 0 bases; unmatched junction nucleotides: 7. DNA of the CDR3: TGTGCCAGCAGCTGGACTAGCCCTCCCTCCTACAATGAGCAGTTCTTC. This encodes CASSWTSPPSYNEQFF.

V gene TRBV9 combines with J gene TRBJ2-5, with D possibly matching TRBD2 (6 bases). Germline loops: CDR1 SGDLS, CDR2 YYNGEE. The CDR3 contains 14 residues. V was trimmed by 4 bases and J by 5 bases, leaving 15 bases between them. CDR3 in DNA: TGTGCCAGCAGCCCACGCGGGGAGCGGGAGACCCAGTACTTC. Its protein is CASSPRGERETQYF.

Written as DNA, the CDR3 is TGTGCCAGCAGAAATTACAGGGGGCCTGCAGATACGCAGTATTTT. Protein sequence: CASRNYRGPADTQYF. The chain couples TRBV7-2 to TRBJ2-3; 9 nucleotides agree with TRBD1. V lost 6 bases to trimming and J lost 4 bases; unmatched junction nucleotides: 8. The CDR3 is made up of 15 amino acids. CDR1 is SGHTA, CDR2 FQGNSA, per germline. Looking up the rest from reference TRBV7-2 and TRBJ2-3 gives the full variable domain: GAGVSQSPSNKVTEKGKDVELRCDPISGHTALYWYRQSLGQGLEFLIYFQGNSAPDKSGLPSDRFSAERTGGSVSTLTIQRTQQEDSAVYLCASRNYRGPADTQYFGPGTRLTVL.

This chain links TRBV28 with TRBJ2-6, with D unclear. From germline, CDR1 is MDHEN and CDR2 SYDVKM. CDR3 size: 14 residues. V lost 8 bases, J lost 1 base, and 9 bases lay in between. The CDR3 spells CASATVSGANVLTF. DNA for the CDR3: TGTGCCAGCGCTACCGTATCTGGGGCCAACGTCCTGACTTTC.

The J gene is TRBJ1-4, the V gene TRBV7-9, with D perhaps matching TRBD1 (6 bases). V lost 4 bases and J lost 5, with 14 bases in between. Germline CDR1 is SEHNR and CDR2 is FQNEAQ (reference sequence). The CDR3 contains 15 residues. CDR3 residues: CASSSLGGPNEKLFF. As DNA, the CDR3 is TGTGCCAGCAGCTCCCTCGGGGGGCCCAATGAAAAACTGTTTTTT.

The chain links TRBV2 to TRBJ2-7, with D possibly TRBD2 on 7 matching bases. Trimming left V 2 bases short and J 0 bases short, with 17 bases between. Germline CDR1 SNHLY, CDR2 FYNNEI. CDR3 length: 17 residues. The CDR3: CASSERGRGRSSYEQYF. The CDR3 region has the DNA TGTGCCAGCAGTGAAAGGGGGAGGGGACGCAGCTCCTACGAGCAGTACTTC.

V gene TRBV28 combines with J gene TRBJ1-2, with a weak D call TRBD1 (5 bases). The V end lost 5 bases, the J end lost 8 bases, and 12 bases lay between the germline ends. Germline V gene lookup returns CDR1 MDHEN and CDR2 SYDVKM. This CDR3 contains 12 residues. In DNA form, the CDR3 reads TGTGCCAGCAGTCCGCCGGGGGGAGGCTACACCTTC. It codes for CASSPPGGGYTF.

The chain links TRBV4-1 to TRBJ2-5, with D maybe TRBD1 (6 bases). This CDR3 is built from 14 residues. The V end lost 1 base, the J end lost 5 bases, and 11 bases lay between the germline ends. Germline CDR1 reads MGHRA; CDR2 reads YSYEKL. CDR3 sequence: CASSQVRGLETQYF. The CDR3 DNA reads TGCGCCAGCAGCCAAGTAAGGGGGTTGGAGACCCAGTACTTC.

The J gene is TRBJ1-2, the V gene TRBV20-1; 7 bases line up with TRBD1. The trim removed 3 bases at V and 5 bases at J, leaving 15 bases unmatched. In germline, CDR1 is DFQATT, CDR2 SNEGSKA (reference sequence). The CDR3 has 16 amino acids. The CDR3 nucleotides read TGCAGTGCTAGTCAGTCGGGACAGACGATCGGGTATGGCTACACCTTC. Its protein product is CSASQSGQTIGYGYTF.

The genes are TRBV10-2 and TRBJ1-4; D uncertain. The CDR3 has 13 amino acids. V shed 2 bases and J shed 5 bases, with 6 bases lying between them. CDR1 is WSHSY, CDR2 SAAADI, per germline. CDR3 bases: TGCGCCAGCAGTGAGCAGTCCAATGAAAAACTGTTTTTT. The encoded protein is CASSEQSNEKLFF.

The chain recombines TRBV5-1 with TRBJ2-1, with D hard to call. The V end was cut by 1 base, the J end by 4 bases, with 18 bases between. From germline, CDR1 is SGHRS and CDR2 YFSETQ. The CDR3 extends over 17 amino acids. As DNA, the CDR3 is TGCGCCAGCAGCTTGACACCCCCCGTTACACGATACAATGAGCAGTTCTTC. It translates to CASSLTPPVTRYNEQFF. Supplemented by reference TRBV5-1 and TRBJ2-1, the full variable domain reads KAGVTQTPRYLIKTRGQQVTLSCSPISGHRSVSWYQQTPGQGLQFLFEYFSETQRNKGNFPGRFSGRQFSNSRSEMNVSTLELGDSALYLCASSLTPPVTRYNEQFFGPGTRLTVL.

The chain joins TRBV6-1 to TRBJ2-5; D unclear. The germline gives CDR1 MNHNS, CDR2 SASEGT. CDR3 length: 11 amino acids. V was trimmed by 2 bases and J by 8 bases, leaving 6 bases between them. This chain's CDR3 is CASSELSTQYF. The CDR3, as DNA: TGTGCCAGCAGTGAATTAAGTACCCAGTACTTC.

The genes are TRBV3-1 (or the pseudogene TRBV3-2) and TRBJ1-2; the match to TRBD1 covers 8 bases. CDR1 and CDR2 from the germline V gene are LGHDT and YNNKEL (reference sequence). The V gene end was trimmed by 4 bases and the J gene end by 0 bases; junction bases not matched to a gene: 4. This CDR3 region has 15 residues. CDR3 in DNA: TGTGCCAGCAGCCCGGGACAGGCCTCTAACTATGGCTACACCTTC. This sequence encodes CASSPGQASNYGYTF.

The chain is built from TRBV27 and TRBJ1-2; no reliable D call. Germline CDR1 reads MNHEY; CDR2 reads SMNVEV (reference sequence). This CDR3 comprises 13 residues. V was cut by 3 bases and J by 2 bases, with 7 bases left in between. In DNA, the CDR3 is TGTGCCAGCAGTTTGGCCAAAAACTATGGCTACACCTTC. Translating it yields CASSLAKNYGYTF.

V usage is TRBV6-2 or TRBV6-3 and J usage is TRBJ2-5; D is ambiguous. V was pared by 2 bases and J by 1 base, with 5 bases between. This CDR3 has 13 residues. Germline V gene lookup returns CDR1 MNHEY and CDR2 SVGEGT. The CDR3 here is CASSYEPQETQYF. The CDR3 DNA is TGTGCCAGCAGTTACGAGCCCCAAGAGACCCAGTACTTC.

The chain is built from TRBV5-6 and TRBJ2-5; a weak D match, TRBD2 (6 bases). The germline gives CDR1 SGHDT, CDR2 YYEEEE. Between the trimmed V and J ends, which lost 0 bases and 5 bases, there was a span of 11 bases. The CDR3 is 14 amino acids. The CDR3 DNA follows: TGTGCCAGCAGCTTGGGAGGTGGAGGGGAGACCCAGTACTTC. Protein sequence: CASSLGGGGETQYF.

The J gene is TRBJ2-2, the V gene TRBV7-9; 10 nucleotides agree with TRBD1. Germline trimming cut 10 bases from V and 3 bases from J; bases unmatched to any gene: 8. The CDR3 spans 15 residues. Germline CDR1 is SEHNR and CDR2 is FQNEAQ (reference sequence). The CDR3 is CATWDRGGYTGELFF. The CDR3, as DNA: TGTGCCACCTGGGACAGGGGAGGATACACCGGGGAGCTGTTTTTT.

The gene calls are TRBV6-5 and TRBJ1-1; D remains ambiguous. The CDR3 contains 13 residues. The V and J ends lost 0 bases and 10 bases respectively, with 12 bases between them. CDR1 and CDR2 (germline): MNHEY, SVGAGI. Here the CDR3 DNA reads TGTGCCAGCAGTTACTCGACACACGGCCCAGCTTTCTTT. Translating gives CASSYSTHGPAFF.

Here the CDR3 reads CASSQDEAGREYF. For the CDR3, the DNA is TGTGCCAGCAGCCAAGATGAAGCAGGGAGGGAGTATTTT. The chain is built from TRBV3-1 (or the pseudogene TRBV3-2) and TRBJ2-3; 7 nucleotides line up with TRBD2. The CDR3 sequence is 13 residues long. The trim removed 0 bases at V and 13 bases at J, leaving 7 bases unmatched. Germline CDR1 is LGHDT and CDR2 is YNNKEL (reference sequence).

This clone has just a few counts. The chain recombines TRBV6-6 with TRBJ2-5; perhaps TRBD1 as D (6 bases). Germline CDR1 is MNHNY and CDR2 is SVGAGI (reference sequence). Between the trimmed V and J ends, which lost 5 bases and 5 bases, there was a span of 24 bases. This CDR3 is 17 amino acids long. In nucleotides, the CDR3 is TGTGCCAGCAGTCCCCGGGCTCTTGGAAGGGGGTCGGAGACCCAGTACTTC. This translates into CASSPRALGRGSETQYF.

V usage is TRBV9 and J usage is TRBJ2-2; TRBD2 is a possible D gene (7 bases). CDR3 length equals 19 residues. In germline, CDR1 is SGDLS, CDR2 YYNGEE. V lost 4 bases to trimming and J lost 3 bases, with 25 bases between them. In nucleotides, the CDR3 is TGTGCCAGCAGCCCCGCCCTCCCTGAGGCGGGGGCGGACACCGGGGAGCTGTTTTTT. This encodes CASSPALPEAGADTGELFF.